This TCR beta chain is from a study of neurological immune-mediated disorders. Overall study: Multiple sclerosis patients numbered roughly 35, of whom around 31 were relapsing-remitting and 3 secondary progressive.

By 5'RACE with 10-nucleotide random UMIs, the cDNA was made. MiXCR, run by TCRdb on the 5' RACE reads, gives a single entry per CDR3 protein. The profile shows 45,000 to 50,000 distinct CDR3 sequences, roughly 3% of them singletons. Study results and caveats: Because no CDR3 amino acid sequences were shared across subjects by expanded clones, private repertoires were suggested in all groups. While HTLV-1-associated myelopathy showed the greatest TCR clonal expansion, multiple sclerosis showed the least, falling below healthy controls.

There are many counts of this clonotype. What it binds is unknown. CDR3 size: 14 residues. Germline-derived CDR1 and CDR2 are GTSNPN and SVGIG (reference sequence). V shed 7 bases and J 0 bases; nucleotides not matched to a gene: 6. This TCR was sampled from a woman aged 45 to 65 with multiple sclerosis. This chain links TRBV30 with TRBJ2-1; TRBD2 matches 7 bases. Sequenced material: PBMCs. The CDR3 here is CASKLASSYNEQFF. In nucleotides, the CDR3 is TGTGCCTCCAAACTAGCGAGCTCCTACAATGAGCAGTTCTTC.